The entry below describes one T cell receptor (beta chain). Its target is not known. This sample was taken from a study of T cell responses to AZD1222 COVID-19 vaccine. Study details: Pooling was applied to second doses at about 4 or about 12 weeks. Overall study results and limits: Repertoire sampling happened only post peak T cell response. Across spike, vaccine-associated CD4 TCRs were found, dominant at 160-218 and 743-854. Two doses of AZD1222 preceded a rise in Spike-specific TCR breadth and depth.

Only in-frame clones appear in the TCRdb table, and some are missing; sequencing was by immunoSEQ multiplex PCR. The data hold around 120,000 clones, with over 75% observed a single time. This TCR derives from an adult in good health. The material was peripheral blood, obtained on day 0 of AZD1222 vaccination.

The CDR3 bases are TGTGCCAGCAGCTTAGAACTAGCGGGCTACAATGAGCAGTTCTTC. It codes for CASSLELAGYNEQFF. The genes are TRBV7-7 and TRBJ2-1, with TRBD2 matching over 9 bases. V lost 1 base, J lost 3 bases, and 1 base stayed unmatched. The CDR3 is 15 residues long. Germline CDR1 SSHAT, CDR2 FNYEAQ (reference sequence).